In its sample, the clone carrying this TCR beta chain was seen a few times. Its antigen is not known. Template switching created a universal primer site, and the cDNA included unique molecular identifiers. TCRdb re-called the 5' RACE reads through MiXCR, storing one row per CDR3 protein. This table holds around 530,000 distinct CDR3 sequences, roughly 15% found once. This specimen belongs to a study of identical twins. Findings and limits, study-wide: Within cord blood, abundant beta clonotypes carried fewer insertions, but memory repertoires showed no such trend.

Germline V gene lookup returns CDR1 SGHRS and CDR2 YFSETQ. The CDR3 extends over 15 amino acids. Trimming took 0 bases from V and 1 from J, leaving 7 bases between them. In addition, the sample was reused for a study of yellow fever vaccine responses in identical twins.

The clonotype was recovered from a woman younger than 30 in good health. Sequencing was carried out using CD4+ T cells sorted from blood. The J gene is TRBJ2-2, the V gene TRBV5-1, with D uncertain. Here the CDR3 reads CASSLAPENTGELFF. The CDR3 coding sequence is TGCGCCAGCAGCTTGGCCCCGGAGAACACCGGGGAGCTGTTTTTT.